The sequence of this T cell receptor (beta chain) was determined in a study of CD8 T cells in Susac syndrome. RNA was extracted with the RNeasy kit, and a quantity of roughly 0.45 to 1 ug was reverse transcribed using random hexamers. TCRdb reprocessed the immunoSEQ multiplex PCR reads with MiXCR, giving one entry per CDR3 protein. The sample records roughly 200,000 distinct CDR3 sequences, around 94% being singletons. Sample: CD4+ T cells from PBMCs. This receptor was identified in a human donor with Susac syndrome.

CDR3 residues: CASSPSGRGTEAFF. CDR3 sequence (DNA): TGTGCCAGCTCACCCTCGGGGCGCGGCACTGAAGCTTTCTTT. This rearrangement joins TRBV18 to TRBJ1-1; D is perhaps TRBD1 (5 bases). Trimming cost V 3 bases and J 4 bases, with 12 bases left between them. The CDR3 loop spans 14 amino acids. Germline V gene data show CDR1 as KGHSH and CDR2 as LQKENI.